These T cell receptor beta chains were read from a single sample in a study of memory CD4+ T cells and cytomegalovirus serostatus. Profiling relied on immunoSEQ multiplex PCR, and the TCRdb table lists in-frame clones only, not all of them. Found here are about 54,000 clones, about 70% of them singletons; the top ten hold over 2%. Sequenced material: memory CD4+ T cells from blood. The receptors shown here come from an adult in good health and CMV-seropositive. Both conserved end residues are trimmed from each CDR3. The order of the fields is J gene, V gene, CDR3 protein.

j_call: TRBJ2-3; v_call: TRBV28; cdr3_aa: ASSSSTVRNTQY
j_call: TRBJ2-4; v_call: TRBV5-4; cdr3_aa: ASSFEWGMENIQY
j_call: TRBJ1-3; v_call: TRBV19; cdr3_aa: ASRGGNGNTIY
j_call: TRBJ2-5; v_call: TRBV30; cdr3_aa: AWSKGGTEETQY
j_call: TRBJ2-1; v_call: TRBV28; cdr3_aa: ASSSSPYNEQF
j_call: TRBJ1-1; v_call: TRBV28; cdr3_aa: ASSLTTEAF
j_call: TRBJ2-1; v_call: TRBV30; cdr3_aa: AWSVGERGNEQF
j_call: TRBJ1-2; v_call: TRBV7-9; cdr3_aa: ASSLMSRSGYT
j_call: TRBJ2-1; v_call: TRBV7-8; cdr3_aa: ASSQWGNSYNEQF
j_call: TRBJ2-3; v_call: TRBV11-3; cdr3_aa: ASSYAGRTDTQY
j_call: TRBJ1-2; v_call: TRBV28; cdr3_aa: ASSVPIANYGYT
j_call: TRBJ1-5; v_call: TRBV7-2; cdr3_aa: ASSFPGQPQH
j_call: TRBJ1-4; v_call: TRBV19; cdr3_aa: ASSTHKGQKKLF
j_call: TRBJ2-2; v_call: TRBV25-1; cdr3_aa: ASSRGVQATGELF
j_call: TRBJ2-7; v_call: TRBV5-4; cdr3_aa: ASSPNGQGGYEQY
j_call: TRBJ2-3; v_call: TRBV5-6; cdr3_aa: ASSPILSDTQY
j_call: TRBJ2-6; v_call: TRBV6-1; cdr3_aa: ASSDPTGSGANVLT
j_call: TRBJ1-2; v_call: TRBV27; cdr3_aa: ASSFQDRASGYT
j_call: TRBJ2-7; v_call: TRBV5-5; cdr3_aa: ASSLDRAYEQY
j_call: TRBJ2-2; v_call: TRBV11-3; cdr3_aa: ASSLDQGGTARTGELF
j_call: TRBJ2-1; v_call: TRBV11-2; cdr3_aa: ASSSGLAGGPGEQF
j_call: TRBJ2-2; v_call: TRBV30; cdr3_aa: AWSSGQVDGELF